The clone carrying this T cell receptor beta chain came up many times. The data originate from a study of shared clonotypes between healthy human individuals. Repertoires were generated with immunoSEQ multiplex PCR, while TCRdb's copy carries only in-frame clones and drops some. The sample has around 700,000 clones, around 73% seen once. Per the germline V gene, CDR1 is LNHDA and CDR2 is SQIVND (reference sequence). Trimming at V came to 4 bases and at J to 2 bases, leaving 7 bases not matched to a gene. The CDR3 covers 15 residues. The material sequenced was memory CD4+ T cells sorted from blood. As for subset: CD45RA-negative fraction. The genes are TRBV19 and TRBJ2-7, with TRBD1 matching over 8 bases. The receptor's source is a woman aged 30 to 39 in good health. CDR3 loop: CASSNQGQAAYEQYF. The CDR3 nucleotides read TGTGCCAGTAGTAACCAGGGACAGGCGGCCTACGAGCAGTACTTC.